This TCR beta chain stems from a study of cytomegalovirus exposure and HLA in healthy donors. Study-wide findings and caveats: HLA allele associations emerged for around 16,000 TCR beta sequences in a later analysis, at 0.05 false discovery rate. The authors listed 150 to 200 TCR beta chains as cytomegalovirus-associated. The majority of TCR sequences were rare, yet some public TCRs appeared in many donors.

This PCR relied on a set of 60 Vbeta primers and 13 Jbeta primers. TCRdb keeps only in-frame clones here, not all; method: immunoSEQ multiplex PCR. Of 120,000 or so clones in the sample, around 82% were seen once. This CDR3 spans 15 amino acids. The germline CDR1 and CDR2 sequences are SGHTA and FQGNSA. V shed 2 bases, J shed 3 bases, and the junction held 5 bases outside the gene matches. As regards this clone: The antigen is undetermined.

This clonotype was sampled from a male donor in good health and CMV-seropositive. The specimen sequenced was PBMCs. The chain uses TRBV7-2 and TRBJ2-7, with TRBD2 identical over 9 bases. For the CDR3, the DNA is TGTGCCAGCAGCTTACAGAGCGGGGGGTTCTACGAGCAGTACTTC. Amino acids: CASSLQSGGFYEQYF.